These 15 T cell receptor beta chains came from one sample sequenced in a study of a mutant IDH1 vaccine in newly diagnosed glioma. The repertoire was sequenced with immunoSEQ multiplex PCR; TCRdb's copy has only in-frame clones and lacks some. The data hold about 90,000 clones, with roughly 90% observed a single time. These receptors are not linked to any known antigen. Time point of the sample: week 47, end of study. Doses of 300 ug of mutant IDH1 20-mer peptide were given with topical imiquimod. The input for sequencing was PBMCs, taken from a glioma patient whose treatment included an IDH1 peptide vaccine. These TCRs come from a woman aged 45 to 65 with glioma.

The chain recombines TRBV30 with TRBJ2-1; 12 bases are shared with TRBD2. There are 18 residues in the CDR3. The junction had 12 bases not matched to a gene; V was cut back by 2 bases and J by 4 bases. CDR1 GTSNPN and CDR2 SVGIG come from the germline V gene (reference sequence). This CDR3 reads CAWSPTTSGSSLYNEQFF. The CDR3 DNA follows: TGTGCCTGGAGTCCTACGACTAGCGGGAGTTCCCTTTACAATGAGCAGTTCTTC.

DNA of the CDR3: TGTGCCAGCAGCTTATTTTTGACAGGGAGGACTGAAGCTTTCTTT. As protein: CASSLFLTGRTEAFF. The chain joins TRBV7-2 to TRBJ1-1; 7 bases line up with TRBD1. The length of the CDR3 is 15 residues. Germline values: CDR1 SGHTA, CDR2 FQGNSA. With 2 bases clipped from V and 5 bases from J, the junction kept 8 bases outside the gene matches.

This clone has a single count. The V and J genes are TRBV21-1 and TRBJ1-1; the table's D call of TRBD1 was not tested on the DNA. TRBV21-1 is labeled a pseudogene. The CDR3 consists of 19 residues. The CDR3 reads CASSKLPRGQGGRNTEAFF. The CDR3 nucleotides are TGTGCCAGCAGCAAACTACCGAGGGGACAGGGAGGTCGGAACACTGAAGCTTTCTTT.

V usage is TRBV9 and J usage is TRBJ1-4; TRBD1 is a possible D gene (5 bases). The CDR3 covers 17 residues. Trimming took off 0 bases at V and 4 bases at J, with 16 bases between the two ends. Per the germline V gene, CDR1 is SGDLS and CDR2 is YYNGEE. DNA of the CDR3: TGTGCCAGCAGCGTAGCTGGTAACGGGGGAATTAATGAAAAACTGTTTTTT. Its translation is CASSVAGNGGINEKLFF.

This chain joins TRBV7-9 and TRBJ2-5; 9 nucleotides align to TRBD1. The V and J ends lost 5 bases and 5 bases, in that order; junction bases with no gene match: 9. From germline, CDR1 is SEHNR and CDR2 FQNEAQ (reference sequence). There are 15 residues in the CDR3. The CDR3 loop reads CASSAPTGGGETQYF. The DNA of the CDR3 is TGTGCCAGCAGCGCCCCTACAGGGGGCGGCGAGACCCAGTACTTC.

Here the CDR3 reads CASSLGLGRTYEQYF. CDR3 coding DNA: TGTGCCAGCAGCTTAGGACTGGGCCGTACCTACGAGCAGTACTTC. The gene calls are TRBV7-8 and TRBJ2-5; D unclear. TRBJ2-7 explains the end of the DNA better; the J call may be wrong. CDR3 length: 15 amino acids. Germline V gene data show CDR1 as SGHVS and CDR2 as FQNEAQ.

This chain links TRBV27 with TRBJ1-2; 8 nucleotides align to TRBD1. CDR3 size: 13 residues. With 7 bases clipped from V and 8 bases from J, the junction kept 9 bases outside the gene matches. The germline gives CDR1 MNHEY, CDR2 SMNVEV (reference sequence). In nucleotides, the CDR3 is TGTGCCAGCAAACCCTCAGGGGGCGGGGGCTACACCTTC. It specifies CASKPSGGGGYTF.

About this clone: Other DNA sequences from this sample encode an identical CDR3 as well. The J gene is TRBJ2-7, the V gene TRBV5-1; 7 bases agree with TRBD1. Germline CDR1 SGHRS, CDR2 YFSETQ. The CDR3 has 15 amino acids. J gave up 2 bases and V 0 bases, and 5 bases lay outside the gene matches. This chain's CDR3 is CASSLGTGPAYEQYF. CDR3 nucleotide sequence: TGCGCCAGCAGCTTGGGGACAGGTCCAGCCTACGAGCAGTACTTC.

The genes are TRBV19 and TRBJ1-5; 10 bases agree with TRBD1. The CDR3 extends over 13 amino acids. The germline CDR1 and CDR2 sequences are LNHDA and SQIVND (reference sequence). V lost 8 bases and J lost 6; bases outside the gene matches: 4. This chain's CDR3 is CASSGQGGQPQHF. The CDR3, as DNA: TGTGCCAGTTCCGGACAGGGGGGTCAGCCCCAGCATTTT.

Details on this clone: Other DNA sequences in the same sample also yield this CDR3. This chain links TRBV9 with TRBJ2-2; 10 positions match TRBD1. The CDR3 extends over 16 amino acids. Germline-derived CDR1 and CDR2 are SGDLS and YYNGEE. V was pared by 2 bases and J by 1 base, with 2 bases of the junction left unmatched. The CDR3 nucleotides read TGTGCCAGCAGCGTTCGGGACAGGGGGAACACCGGGGAGCTGTTTTTT. This sequence encodes CASSVRDRGNTGELFF.

The chain employs TRBV11-1 and TRBJ2-7, with D perhaps TRBD1 (7 bases). V lost 6 bases, J lost 0 bases, and 12 bases lay in between. The CDR3 extends over 14 amino acids. Germline loops: CDR1 SGHAT, CDR2 FQDESV (reference sequence). This CDR3 is CASSGGGISYEQYF. CDR3 in DNA: TGTGCCAGCAGTGGAGGGGGCATCTCCTACGAGCAGTACTTC. The whole variable domain, filled in from reference TRBV11-1 and TRBJ2-7, reads EAEVAQSPRYKITEKSQAVAFWCDPISGHATLYWYRQILGQGPELLVQFQDESVVDDSQLPKDRFSAERLKGVDSTLKIQPAELGDSAMYLCASSGGGISYEQYFGPGTRLTVT.

This clone was found a few times. This chain uses TRBV10-3 with TRBJ1-1, with unresolved D. The germline V gene has CDR1 ENHRY and CDR2 SYGVKD. The CDR3 contains 12 residues. V lost 8 bases, J lost 5 bases, and 12 bases lay in between. DNA of the CDR3: TGTGCCATCGGAGGCGAGGCGACTGAAGCTTTCTTT. Its protein is CAIGGEATEAFF.

This chain links TRBV28 with TRBJ2-7; the match to TRBD1 covers 7 bases. Trimming removed 4 bases from V and 5 bases from J; junction bases left unmatched: 5. CDR3 size: 13 residues. CDR1 and CDR2 (germline): MDHEN, SYDVKM. CDR3 loop: CASSSGGSDEQYF. The CDR3 DNA is TGTGCCAGCAGTTCAGGGGGAAGCGACGAGCAGTACTTC.

The rearrangement links TRBV9 to TRBJ2-5; 7 nucleotides line up with TRBD2. The germline V gene has CDR1 SGDLS and CDR2 YYNGEE. This CDR3 comprises 15 residues. V gave up 4 bases and J gave up 5 bases; unmatched junction bases: 11. This CDR3 is CASSHRRGSGETQYF. CDR3 in DNA: TGTGCCAGCAGCCATCGACGCGGGAGCGGTGAGACCCAGTACTTC.

This chain joins TRBV30 and TRBJ1-2, with TRBD1 matching over 9 bases. Losses at the gene ends were 3 bases for V and 7 bases for J; bases not matched to a gene: 9. Per the germline V gene, CDR1 is GTSNPN and CDR2 is SVGIG (reference sequence). The CDR3 has 14 amino acids. In nucleotides, the CDR3 is TGTGCCTGGAGCGCCGGGACAGGGTATTTTGGCTACACCTTC. Translation: CAWSAGTGYFGYTF.